This T cell receptor (beta chain) was documented in a study of lymphopenia after photon versus proton radiotherapy. The ends lost 4 bases at V and 6 bases at J; junction bases unmatched: 11. The CDR3 loop spans 15 amino acids. Germline CDR1 and CDR2: SGHDT and YYEEEE. The table came from immunoSEQ multiplex PCR; TCRdb's copy has only in-frame clones and leaves some out. Of roughly 61,000 clones listed, 87% are singletons. Study-level results: After lymphocyte nadir, photon-treated repertoires showed oligoclonal expansion, especially CD8+ Temra.

This clone has a single count. The antigen remains unidentified. This sequence originates from a man aged 80 or over with esophageal cancer. The starting material was peripheral blood, obtained from a patient treated with proton-based radiotherapy. The chain couples TRBV5-6 to TRBJ2-5, with TRBD1 identical over 8 bases. The CDR3 here is CASSHRTGQIKTQYF. The CDR3 nucleotides are TGTGCCAGCAGCCACAGGACAGGGCAGATTAAGACCCAGTACTTC.